A selection of T cell receptor beta chains follows, all from one sample in a study of brain T cells in children with intractable seizures. Libraries were prepared by immunoSEQ multiplex PCR; TCRdb keeps only in-frame clonotypes and omits some of them. This table has approximately 110,000 clones, around 94% appearing once. Sequencing was performed on peripheral blood, taken at surgery. All receptors come from a boy under two years old with hemimegalencephaly and intractable seizures. The CDR3 runs from the conserved cysteine through the conserved F or W. A D gene is named only where the DNA matches it firmly. Part of the rows lack a size; the others show once, few, many or a class for expanded clones.

d_gene: NA; abundance: NA; v_gene: TRBV9; j_gene: TRBJ1-4; CDR3aa: CASSVEGGTNEKLFF; CDR3nt: TGTGCCAGCAGCGTAGAGGGGGGAACTAATGAAAAACTGTTTTTT
d_gene: NA; abundance: NA; v_gene: TRBV6-5; j_gene: TRBJ1-4; CDR3aa: CASRGRGEKLFF; CDR3nt: TGTGCCAGCAGAGGGAGAGGCGAAAAACTGTTTTTT
d_gene: TRBD1; abundance: NA; v_gene: TRBV12-3/TRBV12-4; j_gene: TRBJ1-4; CDR3aa: CASRGRQGNVLFF; CDR3nt: TGTGCCAGCAGGGGCAGACAGGGGAATGTACTGTTTTTT
d_gene: NA; abundance: once; v_gene: TRBV10-3; j_gene: TRBJ2-6; CDR3aa: CAIRGSGSGANVLTF; CDR3nt: TGTGCCATCAGGGGCTCGGGTTCTGGGGCCAACGTCCTGACTTTC
d_gene: TRBD2; abundance: NA; v_gene: TRBV10-3; j_gene: TRBJ2-7; CDR3aa: CAISNKRGTYEQYF; CDR3nt: TGTGCCATCAGTAACAAGCGGGGTACCTACGAGCAGTACTTC
d_gene: NA; abundance: NA; v_gene: TRBV6-1; j_gene: TRBJ2-1; CDR3aa: CASSEAGPEQFF; CDR3nt: TGTGCCAGCAGTGAAGCGGGGCCCGAGCAGTTCTTC
d_gene: NA; abundance: NA; v_gene: TRBV2; j_gene: TRBJ1-2; CDR3aa: CASTEGGFTYGYTF; CDR3nt: TGTGCCAGCACAGAAGGGGGGTTTACCTATGGCTACACCTTC
d_gene: TRBD1; abundance: NA; v_gene: TRBV3-1/TRBV3-2; j_gene: TRBJ2-5; CDR3aa: CASSQAGTGDQETQYF; CDR3nt: TGTGCCAGCAGCCAAGCGGGGACAGGGGACCAAGAGACCCAGTACTTC
d_gene: TRBD1; abundance: once; v_gene: TRBV10-3; j_gene: TRBJ1-5; CDR3aa: CAISESGQFFNQPQHF; CDR3nt: TGTGCCATCAGTGAGTCGGGACAGTTCTTCAATCAGCCCCAGCATTTT
d_gene: NA; abundance: NA; v_gene: TRBV6-5; j_gene: TRBJ2-2; CDR3aa: CASRGWWSTGELFF; CDR3nt: TGTGCCAGCAGGGGGTGGTGGTCTACCGGGGAGCTGTTTTTT
d_gene: TRBD2; abundance: NA; v_gene: TRBV19; j_gene: TRBJ2-3; CDR3aa: CASSTRLAGGADTQYF; CDR3nt: TGTGCCAGTAGTACAAGACTAGCGGGAGGGGCAGATACGCAGTATTTT
d_gene: NA; abundance: NA; v_gene: TRBV7-8; j_gene: TRBJ2-2; CDR3aa: CASSGGITGELFF; CDR3nt: TGTGCCAGCAGCGGGGGGATCACCGGGGAGCTGTTTTTT
d_gene: NA; abundance: NA; v_gene: TRBV18; j_gene: TRBJ1-5; CDR3aa: CASSPSAVNQPQHF; CDR3nt: TGTGCCAGCTCACCATCGGCGGTTAATCAGCCCCAGCATTTT
d_gene: TRBD2; abundance: NA; v_gene: TRBV5-8; j_gene: TRBJ2-5; CDR3aa: CASSRGTSQEETQYF; CDR3nt: TGTGCCAGCAGCCGAGGGACTAGTCAGGAAGAGACCCAGTACTTC
d_gene: TRBD2; abundance: NA; v_gene: TRBV7-3; j_gene: TRBJ2-1; CDR3aa: CASSSSWGLGYNEQFF; CDR3nt: TGTGCCAGCAGCTCGTCGTGGGGACTAGGGTACAATGAGCAGTTCTTC
d_gene: TRBD2; abundance: once; v_gene: TRBV14; j_gene: TRBJ2-1; CDR3aa: CASSQVLGLAGGEQFF; CDR3nt: TGTGCCAGCAGCCAAGTGTTGGGACTAGCGGGAGGGGAGCAGTTCTTC
d_gene: NA; abundance: NA; v_gene: TRBV9; j_gene: TRBJ1-2; CDR3aa: CASSVGGPNYGYTF; CDR3nt: TGTGCCAGCAGCGTAGGGGGACCTAACTATGGCTACACCTTC
d_gene: TRBD2; abundance: NA; v_gene: TRBV28; j_gene: TRBJ2-3; CDR3aa: CASSLWPETHTSGPTPAYTQYF; CDR3nt: TGTGCCAGCAGTTTATGGCCCGAAACCCATACTAGCGGGCCTACCCCTGCATATACGCAGTATTTT
d_gene: TRBD1; abundance: NA; v_gene: TRBV4-1; j_gene: TRBJ2-4; CDR3aa: CASSRDRGRPNIQYF; CDR3nt: TGCGCCAGCAGCCGGGACAGGGGGCGCCCAAACATTCAGTACTTC
d_gene: NA; abundance: once; v_gene: TRBV7-9; j_gene: TRBJ2-5; CDR3aa: CASSRTGIQETQYF; CDR3nt: TGTGCCAGCAGCCGTACAGGGATCCAAGAGACCCAGTACTTC
d_gene: TRBD2; abundance: once; v_gene: TRBV27; j_gene: TRBJ2-7; CDR3aa: CASSVSGASYEQYF; CDR3nt: TGTGCCAGCAGCGTAAGCGGGGCCTCCTACGAGCAGTACTTC
d_gene: TRBD1; abundance: once; v_gene: TRBV20-1; j_gene: TRBJ2-7; CDR3aa: CSAIDRGVHEQYF; CDR3nt: TGCAGTGCTATTGACAGGGGCGTCCACGAGCAGTACTTC
d_gene: NA; abundance: once; v_gene: TRBV28; j_gene: TRBJ1-1; CDR3aa: CASSPPGRGTEAFF; CDR3nt: TGTGCCAGCAGCCCACCGGGGAGGGGCACTGAAGCTTTCTTT
d_gene: NA; abundance: few; v_gene: TRBV24-1; j_gene: TRBJ1-5; CDR3aa: CATSDGRANQPQHF; CDR3nt: TGTGCCACCAGTGACGGCAGGGCCAATCAGCCCCAGCATTTT
d_gene: NA; abundance: NA; v_gene: TRBV7-6; j_gene: TRBJ1-6; CDR3aa: CASSLDPGPNSPLHF; CDR3nt: TGTGCCAGCAGCTTAGATCCAGGGCCTAATTCACCCCTCCACTTT
d_gene: NA; abundance: NA; v_gene: TRBV5-1; j_gene: TRBJ1-6; CDR3aa: CASSLEPGTRGWNSPLHF; CDR3nt: TGCGCCAGCAGCTTGGAACCCGGGACAAGGGGTTGGAATTCACCCCTCCACTTT
d_gene: NA; abundance: NA; v_gene: TRBV3-1/TRBV3-2; j_gene: TRBJ1-3; CDR3aa: CASSQAHTGKTIYF; CDR3nt: TGTGCCAGCAGCCAAGCGCACACGGGGAAGACCATATATTTT
d_gene: NA; abundance: once; v_gene: TRBV19; j_gene: TRBJ1-1; CDR3aa: CASSTQGNTEAFF; CDR3nt: TGTGCCAGTAGTACACAGGGGAACACTGAAGCTTTCTTT
d_gene: TRBD2; abundance: NA; v_gene: TRBV9; j_gene: TRBJ2-2; CDR3aa: CASSVALAGSTGELFF; CDR3nt: TGTGCCAGCAGCGTAGCCCTAGCGGGAAGTACCGGGGAGCTGTTTTTT
d_gene: TRBD1; abundance: NA; v_gene: TRBV5-1; j_gene: TRBJ1-6; CDR3aa: CASSSDRVSPLHF; CDR3nt: TGCGCCAGCAGCAGCGACAGGGTCTCACCCCTCCACTTT
d_gene: NA; abundance: NA; v_gene: TRBV19; j_gene: TRBJ1-6; CDR3aa: CASSIQVGNSPLHF; CDR3nt: TGTGCCAGTAGTATACAGGTCGGAAATTCACCCCTCCACTTT
d_gene: NA; abundance: NA; v_gene: TRBV6-1; j_gene: TRBJ2-7; CDR3aa: CASSETRPGDHEQYF; CDR3nt: TGTGCCAGCAGTGAAACGCGCCCAGGGGACCACGAGCAGTACTTC
d_gene: NA; abundance: few; v_gene: TRBV19; j_gene: TRBJ1-5; CDR3aa: CATKMLASNQPQHF; CDR3nt: TGTGCCACCAAGATGTTGGCGAGCAATCAGCCCCAGCATTTT
d_gene: NA; abundance: once; v_gene: TRBV11-3; j_gene: TRBJ1-5; CDR3aa: CASSLDVHQPQHF; CDR3nt: TGTGCCAGCAGCTTAGATGTCCATCAGCCCCAGCATTTT
d_gene: NA; abundance: NA; v_gene: TRBV9; j_gene: TRBJ1-2; CDR3aa: CASSVGGRTNYGYTF; CDR3nt: TGTGCCAGCAGCGTAGGGGGCCGAACTAACTATGGCTACACCTTC
d_gene: NA; abundance: NA; v_gene: TRBV3-1/TRBV3-2; j_gene: TRBJ1-1; CDR3aa: CASSPLQRNTEAFF; CDR3nt: TGTGCCAGCAGCCCCTTACAGAGGAACACTGAAGCTTTCTTT
d_gene: NA; abundance: NA; v_gene: TRBV7-9; j_gene: TRBJ2-3; CDR3aa: CASSTPPGTDTQYF; CDR3nt: TGTGCCAGCAGCACTCCCCCAGGCACAGATACGCAGTATTTT
d_gene: NA; abundance: NA; v_gene: TRBV28; j_gene: TRBJ1-2; CDR3aa: CASSLSPSGWNYGYTF; CDR3nt: TGTGCCAGCAGTTTATCCCCCTCGGGGTGGAACTATGGCTACACCTTC
d_gene: TRBD2; abundance: NA; v_gene: TRBV7-2; j_gene: TRBJ2-7; CDR3aa: CASSLGSYLRLAGDYEQYF; CDR3nt: TGTGCCAGCAGCTTAGGGTCGTATTTGAGACTAGCGGGGGACTACGAGCAGTACTTC
d_gene: NA; abundance: NA; v_gene: TRBV9; j_gene: TRBJ2-5; CDR3aa: CASSVAFRDGQETQYF; CDR3nt: TGTGCCAGCAGCGTAGCTTTTCGGGACGGGCAAGAGACCCAGTACTTC
d_gene: TRBD2; abundance: NA; v_gene: TRBV11-3; j_gene: TRBJ2-1; CDR3aa: CASKGLAGGPSYNEQFF; CDR3nt: TGTGCCAGCAAGGGGCTAGCGGGAGGACCCTCCTACAATGAGCAGTTCTTC
d_gene: TRBD2; abundance: NA; v_gene: TRBV5-1; j_gene: TRBJ2-3; CDR3aa: CASTLAGISTDTQYF; CDR3nt: TGCGCCAGCACCTTAGCGGGAATTAGCACAGATACGCAGTATTTT
d_gene: NA; abundance: NA; v_gene: TRBV6-1; j_gene: TRBJ1-2; CDR3aa: CASSERTWGYTF; CDR3nt: TGTGCCAGCAGTGAACGGACGTGGGGCTACACCTTC
d_gene: TRBD1; abundance: NA; v_gene: TRBV6-2/TRBV6-3; j_gene: TRBJ1-5; CDR3aa: CASSSSGTGAVSHQPQHF; CDR3nt: TGTGCCAGCAGTTCATCCGGGACAGGGGCCGTATCGCATCAGCCCCAGCATTTT
d_gene: NA; abundance: once; v_gene: TRBV6-2/TRBV6-3; j_gene: TRBJ2-7; CDR3aa: CASSYRVVSYEQYF; CDR3nt: TGTGCCAGCAGTTACAGGGTGGTCTCCTACGAGCAGTACTTC
d_gene: TRBD1; abundance: NA; v_gene: TRBV6-5; j_gene: TRBJ1-1; CDR3aa: CASSYLTGGGTEAFF; CDR3nt: TGTGCCAGCAGTTACCTGACAGGGGGTGGGACTGAAGCTTTCTTT